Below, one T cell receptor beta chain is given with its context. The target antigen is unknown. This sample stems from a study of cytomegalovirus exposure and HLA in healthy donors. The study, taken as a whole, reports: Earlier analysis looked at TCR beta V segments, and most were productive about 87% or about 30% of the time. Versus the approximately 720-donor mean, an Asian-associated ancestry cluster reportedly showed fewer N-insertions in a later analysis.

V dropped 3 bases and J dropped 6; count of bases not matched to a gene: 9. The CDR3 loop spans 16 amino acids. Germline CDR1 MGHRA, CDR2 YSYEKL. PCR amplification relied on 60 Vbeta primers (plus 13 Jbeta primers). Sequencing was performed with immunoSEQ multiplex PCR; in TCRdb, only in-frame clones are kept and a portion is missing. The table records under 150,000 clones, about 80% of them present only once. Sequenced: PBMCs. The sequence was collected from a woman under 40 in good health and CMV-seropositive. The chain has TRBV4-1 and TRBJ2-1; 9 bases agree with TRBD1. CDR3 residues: CASSHPFRDRVNEQFF. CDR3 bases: TGCGCCAGCAGCCATCCATTCCGGGACAGGGTCAATGAGCAGTTCTTC.